The 6 T cell receptor beta chains below all came from one sample that was sequenced in a study of pediatric ulcerative colitis. The repertoire was sequenced with immunoSEQ multiplex PCR; TCRdb's copy has only in-frame clones and lacks some. The sample carries around 64,000 clones, about three quarters recorded once. The sample was blood. These receptors were obtained from a boy between 10 and 17 years old with moderate ulcerative colitis.

J is TRBJ2-1 and V is TRBV7-9; D might be TRBD1 or TRBD2, each matching 6 bases. In germline, CDR1 is SEHNR, CDR2 FQNEAQ (reference sequence). Trimming removed 5 bases from V and 7 bases from J, with 15 bases in between. The CDR3 covers 14 residues. This CDR3 reads CASSKEGGWNEQFF. DNA for the CDR3: TGTGCCAGCAGCAAAGAAGGGGGGTGGAATGAGCAGTTCTTC.

V and J are TRBV30 and TRBJ2-5; 9 bases match TRBD1. There are 14 residues in the CDR3. Germline trimming cut 7 bases from V and 2 bases from J; bases unmatched to any gene: 8. CDR1 and CDR2 (germline): GTSNPN, SVGIG (reference sequence). CDR3 region: CASTSDRGQETQYF. The CDR3 DNA sequence: TGTGCCTCTACCTCGGACAGGGGTCAAGAGACCCAGTACTTC.

The chain is built from TRBV7-2 and TRBJ2-5; D might be TRBD1 or TRBD2, each matching 5 bases. Germline lookup yields CDR1 SGHTA and CDR2 FQGNSA. Trimming cost V 3 bases and J 4 bases, with 9 bases left between them. The CDR3 runs to 13 residues. The CDR3, as DNA: TGTGCCAGCAGCTTCCGGGACCGAGAGACCCAGTACTTC. It codes for CASSFRDRETQYF.

The chain employs TRBV19 and TRBJ2-5; D gene unclear. This CDR3 spans 13 amino acids. Germline V lookup: CDR1 LNHDA, CDR2 SQIVND (reference sequence). The ends were cut back, 5 bases at V and 1 base at J, with 8 bases in the middle. This chain's CDR3 is CASSGSLQETQYF. CDR3 DNA: TGTGCCAGTAGTGGCAGCCTCCAAGAGACCCAGTACTTC.

The CDR3 protein is CSVHPYNEQFF. As DNA, the CDR3 is TGCAGCGTTCACCCCTACAATGAGCAGTTCTTC. The chain has TRBV29-1 and TRBJ2-1; D is uncertain. Trimming removed 5 bases from V and 2 bases from J, with 4 bases in between. CDR3 size: 11 residues. From germline, CDR1 is SQVTM and CDR2 ANQGSEA.

This chain joins TRBV30 and TRBJ1-2; TRBD1 is a possible D gene (6 bases). Trimming removed 8 bases from V and 3 bases from J, with 19 bases in between. There are 14 residues in the CDR3. Germline loops: CDR1 GTSNPN, CDR2 SVGIG (reference sequence). Here the CDR3 reads CARQRGIRDYGYTF. The CDR3 region has the DNA TGTGCCCGCCAGAGGGGGATCCGTGACTATGGCTACACCTTC. Using reference TRBV30 and TRBJ1-2 for the parts outside the CDR3, the full variable domain is SQTIHQWPATLVQPVGSPLSLECTVEGTSNPNLYWYRQAAGRGLQLLFYSVGIGQISSEVPQNLSASRPQDRQFILSSKKLLLSDSGFYLCARQRGIRDYGYTFGSGTRLTVV.